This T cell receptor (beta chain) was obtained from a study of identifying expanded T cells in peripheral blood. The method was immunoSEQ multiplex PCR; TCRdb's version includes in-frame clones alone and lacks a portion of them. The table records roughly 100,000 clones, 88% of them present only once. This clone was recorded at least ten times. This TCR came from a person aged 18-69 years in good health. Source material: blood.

The DNA for the CDR3 is TGTGCCACCAGCGGGACAAACTATGGCTACACCTTC. This sequence encodes CATSGTNYGYTF. V gene TRBV15 combines with J gene TRBJ1-2; tentatively, D is TRBD1 (6 bases). This CDR3 is 12 amino acids long. CDR1 is LNHNV and CDR2 is YYDKDF in the germline V gene (reference sequence). V lost 5 bases and J lost 2, with 6 bases in between.